What follows are 21 T cell receptor beta chains derived from one specimen sequenced in a study of T cell responses to AZD1222 COVID-19 vaccine. Here immunoSEQ multiplex PCR was the method, and the copy in TCRdb shows in-frame clones only, minus some. The sample has 150,000 or so clones, around 92% seen once. Sample: peripheral blood, taken on day 0 of AZD1222 vaccination. Receptors were obtained from an adult in good health.

V is TRBV30 and J is TRBJ2-7; 11 nucleotides agree with TRBD1. Germline lookup yields CDR1 GTSNPN and CDR2 SVGIG (reference sequence). With 1 base clipped from V and 5 bases from J, the junction kept 7 bases outside the gene matches. This CDR3 is built from 15 residues. The CDR3 sequence: CAWSGLGQGEDEQYF. The DNA of the CDR3 is TGTGCCTGGAGTGGATTGGGACAGGGGGAGGACGAGCAGTACTTC.

The chain carries TRBV10-3 and TRBJ1-2, with D possibly being TRBD1 (5 bases). The CDR3 contains 14 residues. Between the trimmed V and J ends, which lost 7 bases and 3 bases, there was a span of 15 bases. CDR1 is ENHRY and CDR2 is SYGVKD in the germline V gene. CDR3 DNA sequence: TGTGCCATCAAGGCAGGGAGTGAGTACTATGGCTACACCTTC. Encoded protein: CAIKAGSEYYGYTF.

The rearrangement uses TRBV30 and TRBJ1-2; D call uncertain. This CDR3 has 11 amino acids. Per germline, CDR1 GTSNPN and CDR2 SVGIG (reference sequence). V lost 3 bases to trimming and J lost 4 bases, with 6 bases between them. CDR3: CAWRQIYGYTF. CDR3 DNA sequence: TGTGCCTGGAGGCAGATCTATGGCTACACCTTC.

The gene calls are TRBV2 and TRBJ1-3, with 10 positions matching TRBD1. V gave up 5 bases and J gave up 4 bases; unmatched junction bases: 8. Per germline, CDR1 SNHLY and CDR2 FYNNEI. CDR3 size: 16 residues. In nucleotides, the CDR3 is TGTGCCAGCAGTTGGGGGACAGGGGTATCCGGAAACACCATATATTTT. Encoded protein: CASSWGTGVSGNTIYF.

The CDR3 coding sequence is TGTGCCAGCAGCATTGGGACAGGGGGAACAGATACGCAGTATTTT. Translated, it gives CASSIGTGGTDTQYF. The chain joins TRBV5-6 to TRBJ2-3, with 11 nucleotides matching TRBD1. V lost 4 bases, J lost 3 bases, and 4 bases stayed unmatched. The CDR3 totals 15 residues. The germline V gene encodes CDR1 SGHDT and CDR2 YYEEEE.

V gene TRBV9 combines with J gene TRBJ1-1, with a possible D match to TRBD1 (5 bases). Germline V gene sequence: CDR1 SGDLS, CDR2 YYNGEE. Trimming shortened V by 1 base and J by 3 bases, and 13 bases separated the two germline ends. The CDR3 loop spans 15 amino acids. CDR3: CASSVSGWSDTEAFF. The CDR3 DNA reads as TGTGCCAGCAGCGTATCAGGGTGGAGTGACACTGAAGCTTTCTTT.

This sequence joins TRBV2 and TRBJ2-1; 7 bases are a match to TRBD1. V lost 9 bases, J lost 4 bases, and 9 bases stayed unmatched. The CDR3 sequence is 14 residues long. Looked up from germline, CDR1 is SNHLY and CDR2 is FYNNEI. The CDR3 DNA follows: TGTGCCAGAACGAAGGGACAGCCGTACAATGAGCAGTTCTTC. Its translation is CARTKGQPYNEQFF.

The chain employs TRBV18 and TRBJ2-5; D is possibly TRBD1 (6 bases). Trimming pared 0 bases from V and 4 bases from J, leaving 9 bases between. The CDR3 sequence is 14 residues long. Looked up from germline, CDR1 is KGHSH and CDR2 is LQKENI. The CDR3: CASSPPDRPETQYF. The CDR3 nucleotides read TGTGCCAGCTCACCACCGGACAGACCAGAGACCCAGTACTTC.

The chain recombines TRBV4-1 with TRBJ1-4, with D uncertain. The CDR3 loop spans 16 amino acids. Trimming cost V 5 bases and J 0 bases, with 13 bases left between them. Per germline, CDR1 MGHRA and CDR2 YSYEKL. The CDR3 DNA reads TGCGCCAGCAGCTCAACTCGGATCTCAACTAATGAAAAACTGTTTTTT. Its protein product is CASSSTRISTNEKLFF.

The chain recombines TRBV6-5 with TRBJ2-1; 8 bases align to TRBD2. Germline assignment: CDR1 MNHEY and CDR2 SVGAGI. Losses at the gene ends were 8 bases for V and 4 bases for J; bases not matched to a gene: 7. This CDR3 has 14 residues. The CDR3 here is CASEAGAFYNEQFF. The CDR3 DNA sequence: TGTGCCAGCGAAGCGGGGGCCTTTTACAATGAGCAGTTCTTC.

The chain joins TRBV7-9 to TRBJ2-5; unclear D gene. The V gene's germline CDR1 is SEHNR and CDR2 FQNEAQ (reference sequence). This CDR3 is built from 14 residues. With 5 bases removed from V and 5 bases from J, the gap between germline ends came to 15 bases. The CDR3 DNA sequence: TGTGCCAGCAGCCAGGTTCAATTCAGGGAGACCCAGTACTTC. It is translated as CASSQVQFRETQYF. The full variable domain, with the rest looked up from reference TRBV7-9 and TRBJ2-5, is DTGVSQNPRHKITKRGQNVTFRCDPISEHNRLYWYRQTLGQGPEFLTYFQNEAQLEKSRLLSDRFSAERPKGSFSTLEIQRTEQGDSAMYLCASSQVQFRETQYFGPGTRLLVL.

The genes are TRBV9 and TRBJ2-1; D not resolved. Deletions cut 4 bases from V and 5 bases from J, with 13 bases between. Germline CDR1 reads SGDLS; CDR2 reads YYNGEE. The CDR3 sequence is 14 residues long. DNA for the CDR3: TGTGCCAGCAGCTATAGTGGTAGGGACAATGAGCAGTTCTTC. Translated: CASSYSGRDNEQFF. Supplemented by reference TRBV9 and TRBJ2-1, the full variable domain reads DSGVTQTPKHLITATGQRVTLRCSPRSGDLSVYWYQQSLDQGLQFLIQYYNGEERAKGNILERFSAQQFPDLHSELNLSSLELGDSALYFCASSYSGRDNEQFFGPGTRLTVL.

As concerns this clone: The same CDR3 is also encoded by other DNA sequences in this sample. The gene calls are TRBV7-2 and TRBJ1-2; a weak D match, TRBD1 (6 bases). There are 13 residues in the CDR3. The germline V and J ends were trimmed by 2 bases and 7 bases, with 11 bases remaining between them. Germline loops: CDR1 SGHTA, CDR2 FQGNSA. The CDR3: CASSLRGGGGYTF. The CDR3 DNA reads TGTGCCAGCAGCTTAAGAGGGGGAGGTGGCTACACCTTC.

The V and J genes are TRBV6-5 and TRBJ1-1; D ambiguous. V lost 6 bases to trimming and J lost 4 bases, with 9 bases between them. The CDR3 spans 12 residues. CDR1 is MNHEY, CDR2 SVGAGI, per germline. The CDR3 loop is CASSRRGTEAFF. CDR3 DNA: TGTGCCAGCAGCCGGCGAGGCACTGAAGCTTTCTTT.

This rearrangement joins TRBV15 to TRBJ2-5; 9 bases align to TRBD1. After removal of 3 bases from V and 4 bases from J, the junction contained 3 bases not matched to a gene. Germline V gene lookup returns CDR1 LNHNV and CDR2 YYDKDF (reference sequence). This CDR3 spans 14 amino acids. Written as DNA, the CDR3 is TGTGCCACCAGCAGGGGGACAGGGAGAGAGACCCAGTACTTC. This sequence encodes CATSRGTGRETQYF.

The chain employs TRBV7-2 and TRBJ2-1; D is unclear. The germline gives CDR1 SGHTA, CDR2 FQGNSA. Deletions cut 7 bases from V and 7 bases from J, with 17 bases between. CDR3 length: 14 amino acids. The CDR3 reads CASTVNPINNEQFF. The CDR3 DNA follows: TGTGCCAGCACCGTAAATCCCATTAATAATGAGCAGTTCTTC.

The rearrangement links TRBV2 to TRBJ1-6; D is uncertain. Germline V gene sequence: CDR1 SNHLY, CDR2 FYNNEI. The CDR3 extends over 18 amino acids. V lost 4 bases, J lost 0 bases, and 16 bases lay in between. CDR3 sequence (DNA): TGTGCCAGCAGTGGGACCTCTAGGAGAAGCTCCTATAATTCACCCCTCCACTTT. This sequence encodes CASSGTSRRSSYNSPLHF.

This clone was recorded once. The V and J genes are TRBV12-3 or TRBV12-4 and TRBJ1-5; unclear D gene. V was shortened by 4 bases and J by 6 bases, with 10 bases between the two germline ends. The CDR3 consists of 13 residues. The CDR3 region has the DNA TGTGCCAGCAGTTATACGAGGAGTCAGCCCCAGCATTTT. Translating gives CASSYTRSQPQHF.

This chain links TRBV6-2 or TRBV6-3 with TRBJ1-2, with D possibly being TRBD1 (5 bases). With 4 bases removed from V and 0 bases from J, the gap between germline ends came to 18 bases. The CDR3 is 17 amino acids. Per germline, CDR1 MNHEY and CDR2 SVGEGT. The CDR3 DNA reads TGTGCCAGCAGTTCGCTTCCCGGACACCTAGCTAACTATGGCTACACCTTC. Translated, it gives CASSSLPGHLANYGYTF.

This clone was counted only a few times. The chain uses TRBV12-3 or TRBV12-4 and TRBJ1-6, with D unresolved. V was cut by 3 bases and J by 14 bases, with 8 bases left in between. This CDR3 is built from 11 residues. CDR3 residues: CASSLDVTLHF. As DNA, the CDR3 is TGTGCCAGCAGTTTGGACGTGACCCTCCACTTT.

The chain carries TRBV3-1 (or the pseudogene TRBV3-2) and TRBJ1-3; a possible D gene is TRBD1 (5 bases). Germline loops: CDR1 LGHDT, CDR2 YNNKEL (reference sequence). The CDR3 totals 17 residues. The V gene lost 4 bases and the J gene lost 0 bases, with 16 bases spanning the gap. The CDR3 DNA reads TGTGCCAGCAGCCTCCTCCTGGGGGAAAGCTCTGGAAACACCATATATTTT. It translates to CASSLLLGESSGNTIYF.